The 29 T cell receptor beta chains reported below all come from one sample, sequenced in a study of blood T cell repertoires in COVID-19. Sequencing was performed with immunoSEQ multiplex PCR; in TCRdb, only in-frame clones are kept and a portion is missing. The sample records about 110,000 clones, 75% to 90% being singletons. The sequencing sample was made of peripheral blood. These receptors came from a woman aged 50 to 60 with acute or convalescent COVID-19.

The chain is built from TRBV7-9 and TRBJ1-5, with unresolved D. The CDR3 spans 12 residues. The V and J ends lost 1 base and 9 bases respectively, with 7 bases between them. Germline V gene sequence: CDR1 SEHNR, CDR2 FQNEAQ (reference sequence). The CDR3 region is CASSLGSRPQHF. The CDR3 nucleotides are TGTGCCAGCAGCTTAGGTAGCCGGCCCCAGCATTTT.

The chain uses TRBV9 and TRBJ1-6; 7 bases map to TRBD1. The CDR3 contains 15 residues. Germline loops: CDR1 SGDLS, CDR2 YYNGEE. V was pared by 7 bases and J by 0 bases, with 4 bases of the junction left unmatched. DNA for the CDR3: TGTGCCAGCGGGACAGACAACTCCTATAATTCACCCCTCCACTTT. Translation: CASGTDNSYNSPLHF.

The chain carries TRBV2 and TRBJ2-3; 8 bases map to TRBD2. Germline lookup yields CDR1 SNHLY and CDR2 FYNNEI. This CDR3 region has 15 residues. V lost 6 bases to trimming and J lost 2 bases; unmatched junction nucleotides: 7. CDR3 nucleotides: TGTGCCAGCAGCGCGGCGGGGGGAGACACAGATACGCAGTATTTT. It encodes CASSAAGGDTDTQYF. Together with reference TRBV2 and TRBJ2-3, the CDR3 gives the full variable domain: EPEVTQTPSHQVTQMGQEVILRCVPISNHLYFYWYRQILGQKVEFLVSFYNNEISEKSEIFDDQFSVERPDGSNFTLKIRSTKLEDSAMYFCASSAAGGDTDTQYFGPGTRLTVL.

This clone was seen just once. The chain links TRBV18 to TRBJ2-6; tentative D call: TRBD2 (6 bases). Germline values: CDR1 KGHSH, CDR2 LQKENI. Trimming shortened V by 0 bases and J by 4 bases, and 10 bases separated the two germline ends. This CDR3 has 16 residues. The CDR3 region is CASSPPGGVGANVLTF. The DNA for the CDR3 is TGTGCCAGCTCACCACCTGGAGGGGTCGGGGCCAACGTCCTGACTTTC.

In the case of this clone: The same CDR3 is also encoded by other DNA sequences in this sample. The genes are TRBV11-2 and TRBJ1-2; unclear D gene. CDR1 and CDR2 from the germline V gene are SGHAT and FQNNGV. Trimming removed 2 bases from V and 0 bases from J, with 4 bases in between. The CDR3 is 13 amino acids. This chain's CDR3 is CASSLTANYGYTF. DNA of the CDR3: TGTGCCAGCAGCTTAACGGCTAACTATGGCTACACCTTC. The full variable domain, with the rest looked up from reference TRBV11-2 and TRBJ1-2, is EAGVAQSPRYKIIEKRQSVAFWCNPISGHATLYWYQQILGQGPKLLIQFQNNGVVDDSQLPKDRFSAERLKGVDSTLKIQPAKLEDSAVYLCASSLTANYGYTFGSGTRLTVV.

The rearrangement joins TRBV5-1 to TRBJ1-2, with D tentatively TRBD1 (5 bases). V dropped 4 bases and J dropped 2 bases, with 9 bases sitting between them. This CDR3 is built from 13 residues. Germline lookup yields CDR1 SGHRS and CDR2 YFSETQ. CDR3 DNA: TGCGCCAGCAGCCCAGGGCCAAACTATGGCTACACCTTC. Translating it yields CASSPGPNYGYTF.

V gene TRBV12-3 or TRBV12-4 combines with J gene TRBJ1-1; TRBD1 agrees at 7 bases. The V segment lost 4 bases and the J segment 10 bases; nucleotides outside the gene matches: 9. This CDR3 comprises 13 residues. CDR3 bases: TGTGCCAGCAGTTGGGAGAACTCAGGGGGAGCTTTCTTT. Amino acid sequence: CASSWENSGGAFF.

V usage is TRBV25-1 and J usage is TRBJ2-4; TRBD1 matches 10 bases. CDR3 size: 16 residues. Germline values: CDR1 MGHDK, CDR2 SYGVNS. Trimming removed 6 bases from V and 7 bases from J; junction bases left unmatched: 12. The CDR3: CASRRGGTGDLNIQYF. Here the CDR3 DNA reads TGTGCCAGCAGGAGGGGAGGGACAGGGGATTTGAACATTCAGTACTTC.

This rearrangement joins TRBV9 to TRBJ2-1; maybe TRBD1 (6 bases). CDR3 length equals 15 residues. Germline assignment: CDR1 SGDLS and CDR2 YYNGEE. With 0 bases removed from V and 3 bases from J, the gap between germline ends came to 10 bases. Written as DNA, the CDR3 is TGTGCCAGCAGCGTAGGGGGGCAGAGCTACAATGAGCAGTTCTTC. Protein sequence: CASSVGGQSYNEQFF.

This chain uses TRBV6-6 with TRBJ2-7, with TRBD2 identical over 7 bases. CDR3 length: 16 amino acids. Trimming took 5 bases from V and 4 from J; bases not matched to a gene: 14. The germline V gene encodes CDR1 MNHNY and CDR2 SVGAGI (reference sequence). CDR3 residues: CASSLHHGEGRYEQYF. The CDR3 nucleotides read TGTGCCAGCAGTCTCCACCACGGGGAGGGCCGGTACGAGCAGTACTTC.

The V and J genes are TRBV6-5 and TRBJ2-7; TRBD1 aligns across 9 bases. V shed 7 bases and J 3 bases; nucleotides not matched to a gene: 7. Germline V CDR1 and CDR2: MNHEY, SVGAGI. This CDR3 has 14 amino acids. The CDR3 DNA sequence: TGTGCCAGCAACGGACAGGGGACGGTCTACGAGCAGTACTTC. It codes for CASNGQGTVYEQYF.

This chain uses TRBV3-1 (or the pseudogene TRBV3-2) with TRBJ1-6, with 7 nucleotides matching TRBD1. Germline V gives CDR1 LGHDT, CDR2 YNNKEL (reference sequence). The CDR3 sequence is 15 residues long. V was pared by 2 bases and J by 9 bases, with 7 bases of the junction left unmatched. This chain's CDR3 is CASSQLDREASPLHF. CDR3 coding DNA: TGTGCCAGCAGCCAACTCGACAGGGAGGCTTCACCCCTCCACTTT.

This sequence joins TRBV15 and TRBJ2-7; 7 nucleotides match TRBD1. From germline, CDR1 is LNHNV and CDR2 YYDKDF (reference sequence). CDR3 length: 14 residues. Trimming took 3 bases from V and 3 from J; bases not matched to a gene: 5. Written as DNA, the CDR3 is TGTGCCACCAGCAGGAGGACAGGCGACTACGAGCAGTACTTC. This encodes CATSRRTGDYEQYF.

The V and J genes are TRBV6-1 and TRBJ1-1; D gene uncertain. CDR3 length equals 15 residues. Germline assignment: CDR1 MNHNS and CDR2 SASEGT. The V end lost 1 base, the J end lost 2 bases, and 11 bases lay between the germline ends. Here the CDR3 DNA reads TGTGCCAGCAGTGAAGGAGCGCTTGTAAACACTGAAGCTTTCTTT. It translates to CASSEGALVNTEAFF.

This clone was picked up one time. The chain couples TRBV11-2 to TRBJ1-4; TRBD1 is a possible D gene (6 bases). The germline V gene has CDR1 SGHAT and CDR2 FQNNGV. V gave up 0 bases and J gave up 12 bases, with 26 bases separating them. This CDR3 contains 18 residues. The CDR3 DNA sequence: TGTGCCAGCAGCTTAGAGTGGGAACAGGGCGGGTTTAAGGGGGAACTGTTTTTT. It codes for CASSLEWEQGGFKGELFF.

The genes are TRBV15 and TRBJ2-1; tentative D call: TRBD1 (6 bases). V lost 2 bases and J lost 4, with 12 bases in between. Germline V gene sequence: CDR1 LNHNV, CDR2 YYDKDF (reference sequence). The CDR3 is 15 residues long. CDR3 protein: CATSRSRGQYNEQFF. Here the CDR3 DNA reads TGTGCCACCAGCAGATCAAGAGGACAGTACAATGAGCAGTTCTTC. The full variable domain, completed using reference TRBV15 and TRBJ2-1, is DAMVIQNPRYQVTQFGKPVTLSCSQTLNHNVMYWYQQKSSQAPKLLFHYYDKDFNNEADTPDNFQSRRPNTSFCFLDIRSPGLGDTAMYLCATSRSRGQYNEQFFGPGTRLTVL.

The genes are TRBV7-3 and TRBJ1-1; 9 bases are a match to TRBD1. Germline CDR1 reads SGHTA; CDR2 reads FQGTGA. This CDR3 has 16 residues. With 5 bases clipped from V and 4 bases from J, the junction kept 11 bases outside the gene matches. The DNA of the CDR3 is TGTGCCAGCAGCCGAACCGGGACAGGGTTTTTCACTGAAGCTTTCTTT. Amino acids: CASSRTGTGFFTEAFF.

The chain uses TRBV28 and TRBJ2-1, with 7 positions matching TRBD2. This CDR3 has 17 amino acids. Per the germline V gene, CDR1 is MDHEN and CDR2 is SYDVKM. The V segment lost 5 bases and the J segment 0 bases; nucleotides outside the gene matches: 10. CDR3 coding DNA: TGTGCCAGCAGTCCCAGTAGCGGGCAGAGCTCCTACAATGAGCAGTTCTTC. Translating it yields CASSPSSGQSSYNEQFF. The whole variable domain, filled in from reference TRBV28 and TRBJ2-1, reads DVKVTQSSRYLVKRTGEKVFLECVQDMDHENMFWYRQDPGLGLRLIYFSYDVKMKEKGDIPEGYSVSREKKERFSLILESASTNQTSMYLCASSPSSGQSSYNEQFFGPGTRLTVL.

The CDR3 reads CASSLGLSRVDQPQHF. CDR3 bases: TGTGCCAGCAGCTTGGGTCTTTCCAGGGTTGATCAGCCCCAGCATTTT. This sequence joins TRBV5-6 and TRBJ1-5; D possibly corresponds to TRBD1 (5 bases). The ends were cut back, 0 bases at V and 5 bases at J, with 15 bases in the middle. Germline loops: CDR1 SGHDT, CDR2 YYEEEE. The CDR3 contains 16 residues.

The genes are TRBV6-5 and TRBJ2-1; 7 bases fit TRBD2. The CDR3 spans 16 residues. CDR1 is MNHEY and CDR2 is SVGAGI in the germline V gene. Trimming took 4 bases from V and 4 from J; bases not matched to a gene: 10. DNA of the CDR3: TGTGCCAGCAGTTCCTCAGGGCTAGCGGCATACAATGAGCAGTTCTTC. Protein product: CASSSSGLAAYNEQFF.

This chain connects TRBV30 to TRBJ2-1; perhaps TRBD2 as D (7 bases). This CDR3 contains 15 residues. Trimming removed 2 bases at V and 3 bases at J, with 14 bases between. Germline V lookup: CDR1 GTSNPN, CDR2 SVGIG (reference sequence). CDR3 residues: CAWSIAGALYNEQFF. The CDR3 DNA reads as TGTGCCTGGAGTATCGCGGGGGCCCTCTACAATGAGCAGTTCTTC.

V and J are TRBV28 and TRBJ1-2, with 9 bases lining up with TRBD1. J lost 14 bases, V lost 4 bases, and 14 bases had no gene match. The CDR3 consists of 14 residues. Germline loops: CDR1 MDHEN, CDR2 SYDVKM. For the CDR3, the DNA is TGTGCCAGCAGTTCCATCATTCCGGGACAGGGATGGACCTTC. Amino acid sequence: CASSSIIPGQGWTF.

The CDR3: CSASLRNTGELFF. The CDR3 DNA reads as TGCAGTGCTAGTCTTAGGAACACCGGGGAGCTGTTTTTT. The chain carries TRBV20-1 and TRBJ2-2; D is unresolved. The germline V gene encodes CDR1 DFQATT and CDR2 SNEGSKA (reference sequence). This CDR3 spans 13 amino acids. The ends were cut back, 3 bases at V and 1 base at J, with 6 bases in the middle.

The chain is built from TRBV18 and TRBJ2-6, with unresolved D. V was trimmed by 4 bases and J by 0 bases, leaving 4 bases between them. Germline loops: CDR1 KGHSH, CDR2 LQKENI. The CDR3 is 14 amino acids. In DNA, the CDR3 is TGTGCCAGCTCACAGAGCTCTGGGGCCAACGTCCTGACTTTC. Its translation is CASSQSSGANVLTF.

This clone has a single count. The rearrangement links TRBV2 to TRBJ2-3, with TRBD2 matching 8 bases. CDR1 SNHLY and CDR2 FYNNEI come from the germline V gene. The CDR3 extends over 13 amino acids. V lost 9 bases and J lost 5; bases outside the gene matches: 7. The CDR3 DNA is TGTGCCAGATCGCGGGGGGCTGAAGATACGCAGTATTTT. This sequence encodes CARSRGAEDTQYF.

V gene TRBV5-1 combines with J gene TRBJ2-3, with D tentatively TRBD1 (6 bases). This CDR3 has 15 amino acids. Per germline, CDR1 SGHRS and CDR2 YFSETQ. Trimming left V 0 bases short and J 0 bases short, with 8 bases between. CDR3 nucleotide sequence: TGCGCCAGCAGCTTGGGGGACACTAGCACAGATACGCAGTATTTT. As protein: CASSLGDTSTDTQYF.

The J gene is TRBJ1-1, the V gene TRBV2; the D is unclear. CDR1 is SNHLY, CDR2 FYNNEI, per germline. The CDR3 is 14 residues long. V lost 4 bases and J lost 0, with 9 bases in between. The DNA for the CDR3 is TGTGCCAGCAGTGTAGTTGTCATGAACACTGAAGCTTTCTTT. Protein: CASSVVVMNTEAFF.

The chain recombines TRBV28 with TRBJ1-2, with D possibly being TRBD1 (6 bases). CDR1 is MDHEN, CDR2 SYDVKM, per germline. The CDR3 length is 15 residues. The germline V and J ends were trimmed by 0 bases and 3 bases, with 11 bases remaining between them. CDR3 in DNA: TGTGCCAGCAGTTTATGGCAGGGGATACACTATGGCTACACCTTC. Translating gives CASSLWQGIHYGYTF.

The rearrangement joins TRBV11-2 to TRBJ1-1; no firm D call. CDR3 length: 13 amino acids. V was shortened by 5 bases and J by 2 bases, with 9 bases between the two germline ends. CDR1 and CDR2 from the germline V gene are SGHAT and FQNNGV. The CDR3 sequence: CASSQDSNTEAFF. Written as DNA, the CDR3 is TGTGCCAGCAGCCAGGACTCTAACACTGAAGCTTTCTTT.